The 11 T cell receptor beta chains below come from one sample, sequenced in a study of cytomegalovirus exposure and HLA in healthy donors. The study ran its PCR with 60 Vbeta and 13 Jbeta primers. Some clones are missing from TCRdb's copy, which holds only in-frame ones; the method was immunoSEQ multiplex PCR. The data contain 95,000 to 100,000 clones, under 85% of them singletons. Sequencing input: PBMCs. The receptors derive from a middle-aged man in good health and CMV-seronegative.

V usage is TRBV6-1 and J usage is TRBJ2-2, with 11 positions matching TRBD1. CDR3 length: 15 residues. V dropped 2 bases and J dropped 6; count of bases not matched to a gene: 2. Germline assignment: CDR1 MNHNS and CDR2 SASEGT. The CDR3 loop is CASSERDRGAGELFF. DNA for the CDR3: TGTGCCAGCAGTGAAAGGGACAGGGGGGCCGGGGAGCTGTTTTTT.

The rearrangement joins TRBV4-3 to TRBJ1-5; possibly TRBD1 for D (5 bases). The germline V gene encodes CDR1 LGHNA and CDR2 YSLEER. V was pared by 0 bases and J by 6 bases, with 15 bases between. The CDR3 consists of 16 residues. CDR3 loop: CASSQDGVGVPQPQHF. The DNA for the CDR3 is TGCGCCAGCAGCCAAGATGGGGTAGGGGTCCCTCAGCCCCAGCATTTT.

The chain carries TRBV10-1 and TRBJ2-1; TRBD2 agrees at 9 bases. Trimming at V came to 3 bases and at J to 4 bases, leaving 7 bases not matched to a gene. The length of the CDR3 is 16 residues. Germline-derived CDR1 and CDR2 are WNHNN and SYGVQD (reference sequence). The CDR3 bases are TGCGCCAGCAGTGATCCAGCGGGGGGATCTTACAATGAGCAGTTCTTC. As protein: CASSDPAGGSYNEQFF.

The CDR3 region is CASSPWTGGNTGELFF. In DNA form, the CDR3 reads TGTGCCAGCAGCCCGTGGACAGGGGGGAACACCGGGGAGCTGTTTTTT. The chain combines TRBV13 with TRBJ2-2, with 10 bases identical to TRBD1. CDR1 and CDR2 from the germline V gene are PRHDT and FYEKMQ (reference sequence). V was pared by 5 bases and J by 1 base, with 4 bases of the junction left unmatched. The CDR3 totals 16 residues.

The rearrangement uses TRBV18 and TRBJ1-5; the D gene is possibly TRBD1 (6 bases). Trimming took 4 bases from V and 1 from J, leaving 8 bases between them. CDR1 is KGHSH, CDR2 LQKENI, per germline. This CDR3 contains 14 residues. CDR3 sequence: CASSQGESNQPQHF. CDR3 in DNA: TGTGCCAGCTCACAGGGGGAGAGCAATCAGCCCCAGCATTTT.

This chain connects TRBV7-9 to TRBJ2-3; TRBD2 aligns across 9 bases. The CDR3 sequence is 14 residues long. Germline loops: CDR1 SEHNR, CDR2 FQNEAQ (reference sequence). V shed 3 bases and J 9 bases; nucleotides not matched to a gene: 7. This chain's CDR3 is CASSFGLATGTQYF. Written as DNA, the CDR3 is TGTGCCAGCAGCTTTGGACTAGCGACGGGGACGCAGTATTTT.

The chain has TRBV5-4 and TRBJ2-2, with D perhaps TRBD2 (5 bases). Trimming left V 0 bases short and J 7 bases short, with 10 bases between. This CDR3 has 14 amino acids. Germline V CDR1 and CDR2: SGHNT, YYREEE (reference sequence). CDR3 coding DNA: TGTGCCAGCAGCTTGGGACCCAGCGGCGGGGAGCTGTTTTTT. Translation gives CASSLGPSGGELFF.

The genes are TRBV6-6 and TRBJ1-5; the match to TRBD1 covers 8 bases. The CDR3 runs 15 residues. V shed 3 bases and J 5 bases; nucleotides not matched to a gene: 6. Germline V lookup: CDR1 MNHNY, CDR2 SVGAGI (reference sequence). The CDR3 region is CASSYGTGRDQPQHF. CDR3 bases: TGTGCCAGCAGTTATGGGACAGGACGGGATCAGCCCCAGCATTTT.

CDR3 bases: TGCGCCAGCAGCCAAGAATACAGGCATACCGAGACCCAGTACTTC. Its translation is CASSQEYRHTETQYF. V is TRBV4-1 and J is TRBJ2-5; the D gene is possibly TRBD1 (5 bases). The germline V and J ends were trimmed by 0 bases and 5 bases, with 13 bases remaining between them. Germline CDR1 reads MGHRA; CDR2 reads YSYEKL. This CDR3 has 15 amino acids.

This clone has more than one count but fewer than ten. The rearrangement uses TRBV5-4 and TRBJ2-2; D unresolved. The CDR3 is made up of 13 amino acids. Trimming cost V 3 bases and J 3 bases, with 6 bases left between them. CDR1 and CDR2 (germline): SGHNT, YYREEE (reference sequence). Here the CDR3 reads CASSSLYTGELFF. CDR3 in DNA: TGTGCCAGCAGCTCACTGTACACCGGGGAGCTGTTTTTT.

The V call is TRBV10-3, the J call TRBJ2-5; tentative D call: TRBD2 (5 bases). The CDR3 has 15 amino acids. Germline CDR1 and CDR2: ENHRY and SYGVKD. V gave up 1 base and J gave up 1 base, with 10 bases separating them. The CDR3 DNA reads TGTGCCATCAGTGAGTTATTAAGCGGCCAAGAGACCCAGTACTTC. This sequence encodes CAISELLSGQETQYF.